This T cell receptor (beta chain) was captured by sequencing in a study of sequential checkpoint blockade in melanoma. Looking at the study overall: Arm A got nivolumab then ipilimumab; arm B the reverse, 1:1. Maintenance nivolumab came after either treatment sequence.

The table came from immunoSEQ multiplex PCR; TCRdb's copy has only in-frame clones and leaves some out. The sample has approximately 22,000 clones, more than 75% seen once. As for treatment: randomized to nivolumab then ipilimumab (arm A) or the reverse (arm B). No patient had prior DNA-damaging chemotherapy. Sorted cells were live CD3+CD8+, lacking CD19 and CD56, from PBMCs. V shed 5 bases and J 6 bases; nucleotides not matched to a gene: 9. CDR3 length equals 15 residues. The V gene's germline CDR1 is MDHEN and CDR2 SYDVKM. The specimen was CD8+ T cells sorted from blood (inferred from file names), collected from a patient given nivolumab and ipilimumab in sequence. This receptor was taken from a human donor with melanoma. The V gene is TRBV28, the J gene TRBJ2-7, with TRBD2 matching over 11 bases. The DNA for the CDR3 is TGTGCCAGCAGTAACCCGGAACTAGCGGGAGTCGAGCAGTACTTC. This gives the protein CASSNPELAGVEQYF. Full variable domain (remainder filled in from reference TRBV28 and TRBJ2-7): DVKVTQSSRYLVKRTGEKVFLECVQDMDHENMFWYRQDPGLGLRLIYFSYDVKMKEKGDIPEGYSVSREKKERFSLILESASTNQTSMYLCASSNPELAGVEQYFGPGTRLTVT.